The sequence of this T cell receptor (beta chain) was determined in a study of cytomegalovirus exposure and HLA in healthy donors. V gave up 1 base and J gave up 6 bases; unmatched junction bases: 2. Germline values: CDR1 MNHNS, CDR2 SASEGT. The CDR3 has 13 amino acids. PCR employed 60 Vbeta and 13 Jbeta primers. Here immunoSEQ multiplex PCR was the method, and the copy in TCRdb shows in-frame clones only, minus some. The table lists more than 90,000 clones, roughly 79% of them singletons. V gene TRBV6-1 combines with J gene TRBJ2-7, with 8 bases that match TRBD1. The sequence derives from a man aged 35 to 55 in good health and CMV-seronegative. Sequencing was done on a sample of PBMCs. As DNA, the CDR3 is TGTGCCAGCAGTGAAGGGACAGGGTTCGAGCAGTACTTC. This encodes CASSEGTGFEQYF.